Presented here are 9 T cell receptor beta chains from one specimen sequenced in a study of blood T cells in healthy people across ages. The second PCR ran about 6 to 11 cycles with a sample-barcoded 5' primer and J-beta primers. TCRdb fed the 5' RACE reads into MiXCR, producing one record per CDR3 protein. Of 700,000 to 1,000,000 distinct CDR3 sequences listed, 44% were seen once; the top ten hold approximately 20%. Sequencing was performed on blood. The origin of the receptors is a man in his 60s in good health.

In its sample, this clonotype was seen a few times. This chain uses TRBV3-1 with TRBJ2-5; 7 positions agree with TRBD1. The J call is uncertain, as TRBJ2-7 better fits the DNA end. CDR1 and CDR2 (germline): LGHDT, YNNKEL (reference sequence). This CDR3 region has 15 residues. CDR3 region: CASSPSGDSNYEQYF. DNA for the CDR3: TGTGCCAGCAGCCCCTCTGGGGACAGCAACTACGAGCAGTACTTC.

This clonotype came up a few times. The CDR3 nucleotides read TGTGCCAGCAGTGAACAATATAGCAATCAGCCCCAGCATTTT. Its protein product is CASSEQYSNQPQHF. The chain links TRBV6-2 or TRBV6-3 to TRBJ1-5; D ambiguous. The V and J ends lost 5 bases and 0 bases respectively, with 8 bases between them. Germline assignment: CDR1 MNHEY and CDR2 SVGEGT. CDR3 length: 14 residues.

This clonotype was found a few times. The CDR3 sequence is CASNGLAGGMDEQFF. CDR3 in DNA: TGTGCCAGTAACGGACTAGCGGGGGGGATGGATGAGCAGTTCTTC. The chain combines TRBV19 with TRBJ2-1; 15 bases agree with TRBD2. After removal of 7 bases from V and 8 bases from J, the junction contained 6 bases not matched to a gene. From germline, CDR1 is LNHDA and CDR2 SQIVND (reference sequence). CDR3 length: 15 residues.

The V and J genes are TRBV18 and TRBJ2-1; 9 bases align to TRBD1. This CDR3 spans 16 amino acids. Unmatched junction bases numbered 5, after V lost 2 bases and J lost 3 bases. Germline CDR1 reads KGHSH; CDR2 reads LQKENI. The CDR3 region has the DNA TGTGCCAGCTCACCAATGAAGGACAGGGGCTACAATGAGCAGTTCTTC. It translates to CASSPMKDRGYNEQFF. Complete variable domain (other parts from reference TRBV18 and TRBJ2-1): NAGVMQNPRHLVRRRGQEARLRCSPMKGHSHVYWYRQLPEEGLKFMVYLQKENIIDESGMPKERFSAEFPKEGPSILRIQQVVRGDSAAYFCASSPMKDRGYNEQFFGPGTRLTVL.

This clonotype has just one count. This sequence joins TRBV5-1 and TRBJ2-7; D is perhaps TRBD2 (5 bases). The CDR3 spans 11 residues. From germline, CDR1 is SGHRS and CDR2 YFSETQ. Trimming pared 8 bases from V and 1 base from J, leaving 7 bases between. CDR3 residues: CARGLSYEQYF. The CDR3 bases are TGCGCCAGAGGACTTTCCTACGAGCAGTACTTC.

The chain is built from TRBV20-1 and TRBJ2-5, with TRBD1 identical over 9 bases. The CDR3 has 11 amino acids. Looked up from germline, CDR1 is DFQATT and CDR2 is SNEGSKA (reference sequence). With V trimmed by 3 bases and J by 11 bases, 4 bases remained unmatched. The CDR3 region is CSASAGTGQYF. CDR3 nucleotide sequence: TGCAGTGCTAGCGCCGGGACAGGGCAGTACTTC.

This chain connects TRBV3-1 to TRBJ2-5; TRBD2 matches at 12 bases. The germline CDR1 and CDR2 sequences are LGHDT and YNNKEL (reference sequence). The junction had 5 bases not matched to a gene; V was cut back by 4 bases and J by 2 bases. The CDR3 loop spans 16 amino acids. The CDR3 nucleotides read TGTGCCAGCAGCCCGACTAGCGGGGGACCTCAAGAGACCCAGTACTTC. Translating gives CASSPTSGGPQETQYF.

The chain links TRBV12-3 or TRBV12-4 to TRBJ2-1; D is unresolved. With 3 bases removed from V and 9 bases from J, the gap between germline ends came to 9 bases. The CDR3 is 12 residues long. The CDR3: CASSFPGTEQFF. DNA of the CDR3: TGTGCCAGCAGTTTCCCCGGTACTGAGCAGTTCTTC.

The V call is TRBV7-9, the J call TRBJ2-1; 10 positions agree with TRBD1. Germline trimming cut 8 bases from V and 7 bases from J; bases unmatched to any gene: 8. The CDR3 runs 14 residues. Germline values: CDR1 SEHNR, CDR2 FQNEAQ (reference sequence). This CDR3 is CASVPGQGFNEQFF. DNA of the CDR3: TGTGCCAGCGTCCCGGGACAGGGGTTTAATGAGCAGTTCTTC.